The sequence of this T cell receptor beta chain was determined in a study of blood T cell repertoires in COVID-19. Study overall: The analysed material was cDNA or gDNA that came from T cells, B-cell-depleted T cells, or PBMCs.

V lost 6 bases, J lost 6 bases, and 11 bases lay in between. CDR1 SQVTM and CDR2 ANQGSEA come from the germline V gene. The CDR3 loop spans 11 amino acids. Source study methods: Amplifying reference gene primers gave estimates of nucleated cell counts. The protocol was immunoSEQ multiplex PCR, while the TCRdb copy is restricted to in-frame clones and leaves out a portion. The DNA was the basis for D and trimming; V, J and clone size are from that table. Of about 290,000 clones in the sample, approximately 80% were seen once. The source is a woman aged 50 to 60 with active or convalescent COVID-19. The sample comprised peripheral blood. The chain employs TRBV29-1 and TRBJ1-1; TRBD1 is a possible D gene (5 bases). The DNA for the CDR3 is TGCAGCGTCCCCCGGGGGGCTGAAGCTTTCTTT. It specifies CSVPRGAEAFF. Based on the CDR3 plus reference TRBV29-1 and TRBJ1-1, the full variable domain is SAVISQKPSRDICQRGTSLTIQCQVDSQVTMMFWYRQQPGQSLTLIATANQGSEATYESGFVIDKFPISRPNLTFSTLTVSNMSPEDSSIYLCSVPRGAEAFFGQGTRLTVV.